The following is a T cell receptor (beta chain) sequence with its context. Its specificity is not known. This entry comes from a study of shared clonotypes between healthy human individuals. Study summary: With ages of 18 to 49, the donors were two women and three men. CD4 naive cells filled three plates per donor, CD4 memory three, CD8 naive two and CD8 memory one.

Study-wide results and limits: Clonotype sharing across several donors was observed for 4% to 6.5% of naive CD4 clonotypes.

CDR1 is MNHNS and CDR2 is SASEGT in the germline V gene. There are 15 residues in the CDR3. Trimming left V 0 bases short and J 10 bases short, with 13 bases between. The table came from immunoSEQ multiplex PCR; TCRdb's copy has only in-frame clones and leaves some out. The data show under 130,000 clones, with around 64% seen just once and over 20% held by the top ten. Sequencing was carried out using memory CD8+ T cells sorted from blood. Subset described: CD45RO+ cells pooled with CCR7-negative TemRA cells. This clonotype originated in a woman aged 25 to 39 in good health. The chain combines TRBV6-1 with TRBJ1-6; possible D gene TRBD1, 5 bases. The CDR3 loop reads CASSEAQGAVSPLHF. CDR3 bases: TGTGCCAGCAGTGAAGCTCAGGGAGCGGTCTCACCCCTCCACTTT.